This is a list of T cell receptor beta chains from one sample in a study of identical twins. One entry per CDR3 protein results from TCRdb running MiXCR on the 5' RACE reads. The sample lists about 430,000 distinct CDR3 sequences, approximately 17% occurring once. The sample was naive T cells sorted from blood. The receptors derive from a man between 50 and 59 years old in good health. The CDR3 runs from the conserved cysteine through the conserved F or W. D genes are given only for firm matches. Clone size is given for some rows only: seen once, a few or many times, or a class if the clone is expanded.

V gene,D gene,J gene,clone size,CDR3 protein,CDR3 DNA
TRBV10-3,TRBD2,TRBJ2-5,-,CAISETGLAGGTQYF,TGTGCCATCAGTGAGACGGGACTAGCGGGGGGGACCCAGTACTTC
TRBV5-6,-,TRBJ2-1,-,CASTLPGPGDYNEQFF,TGTGCCAGCACCTTACCAGGCCCAGGGGACTACAATGAGCAGTTCTTC
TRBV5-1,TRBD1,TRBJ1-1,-,CASSLGQGWNTEAFF,TGCGCCAGCAGCTTGGGACAGGGGTGGAACACTGAAGCTTTCTTT
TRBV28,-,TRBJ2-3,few,CASSPYRGTDTQYF,TGTGCCAGCAGTCCGTACAGGGGCACAGATACGCAGTATTTT
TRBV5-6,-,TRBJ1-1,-,CASSFGGTMNTEAFF,TGTGCCAGCAGCTTTGGGGGAACAATGAACACTGAAGCTTTCTTT
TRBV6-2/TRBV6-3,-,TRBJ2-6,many,CASSKTLSGANVLTF,TGTGCCAGCAGCAAAACCCTCTCTGGGGCCAACGTCCTGACTTTC
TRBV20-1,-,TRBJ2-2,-,CSARPLTVTGELFF,TGCAGTGCTAGGCCCCTGACAGTCACCGGGGAGCTGTTTTTT
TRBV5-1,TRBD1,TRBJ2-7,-,CASRDRGVSWSEQYF,TGCGCCAGCAGGGACAGGGGGGTGTCCTGGAGCGAGCAGTACTTC
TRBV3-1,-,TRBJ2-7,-,CASSQQAYEQYF,TGTGCCAGCAGCCAACAGGCCTACGAGCAGTACTTC
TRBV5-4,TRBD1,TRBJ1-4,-,CASSPRTGDEKLFF,TGTGCCAGCAGCCCAAGGACAGGGGATGAAAAACTGTTTTTT
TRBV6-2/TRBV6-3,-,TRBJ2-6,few,CASSYDLRGTSRSSGANVLTF,TGTGCCAGCAGTTACGACCTCCGGGGGACGTCAAGGTCGTCTGGGGCCAACGTCCTGACTTTC
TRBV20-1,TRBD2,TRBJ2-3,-,CSASAGLAGTRTDTQYF,TGCAGTGCTTCCGCCGGGCTAGCGGGGACACGCACAGATACGCAGTATTTT
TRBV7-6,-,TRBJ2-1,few,CASSLRMGLDEQFF,TGTGCCAGCAGCCTCCGTATGGGACTCGATGAGCAGTTCTTC
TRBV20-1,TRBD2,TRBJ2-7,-,CSASSGGPYEQYF,TGCAGTGCTAGTTCGGGAGGGCCCTACGAGCAGTACTTC
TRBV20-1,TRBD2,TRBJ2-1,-,CSAREGSGIGNEQFF,TGCAGTGCTAGAGAGGGGAGCGGGATAGGGAATGAGCAGTTCTTC
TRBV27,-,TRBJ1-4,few,CASSSSGLSLFF,TGTGCCAGCAGTTCATCCGGGCTTTCTCTGTTTTTT
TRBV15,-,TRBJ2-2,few,CATSRVPAGELFF,TGTGCCACCAGCAGAGTTCCTGCCGGGGAGCTGTTTTTT
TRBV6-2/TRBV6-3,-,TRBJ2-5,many,CASSYSAGRKETQYF,TGTGCCAGCAGTTACTCGGCAGGGAGGAAGGAGACCCAGTACTTC
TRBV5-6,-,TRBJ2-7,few,CASSLGGPPFSYEQYF,TGTGCCAGCAGCTTGGGAGGACCGCCCTTCTCCTACGAGCAGTACTTC
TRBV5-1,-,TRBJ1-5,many,CASSLEGRRGQPQHF,TGCGCCAGCAGCTTGGAAGGCCGAAGAGGACAGCCCCAGCATTTT
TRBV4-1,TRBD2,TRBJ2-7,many,CASSKERGTLSSYEQYF,TGCGCCAGCAGCAAAGAGCGGGGGACTCTTTCCTCCTACGAGCAGTACTTC
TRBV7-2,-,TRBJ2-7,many,CASSFGRDYEQYF,TGTGCCAGCAGCTTCGGCAGGGACTACGAGCAGTACTTC
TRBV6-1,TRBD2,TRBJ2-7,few,CASSPLAGIYEQYF,TGTGCCAGCAGCCCACTAGCGGGGATCTACGAGCAGTACTTC
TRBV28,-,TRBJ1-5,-,CASSFGLNQPQHF,TGTGCCAGCAGTTTCGGCCTCAATCAGCCCCAGCATTTT
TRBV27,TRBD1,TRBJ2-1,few,CASSRRTGVNEQFF,TGTGCCAGCAGCCGCCGGACAGGGGTCAATGAGCAGTTCTTC
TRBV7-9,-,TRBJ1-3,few,CASSPSLGNTIYF,TGTGCCAGCAGTCCCAGCCTGGGAAACACCATATATTTT
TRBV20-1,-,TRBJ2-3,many,CSASGLGGAVDTQYF,TGCAGTGCTAGCGGCCTAGGGGGGGCAGTAGATACGCAGTATTTT
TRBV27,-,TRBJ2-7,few,CASSLSVRYEQYF,TGTGCCAGCAGTTTATCTGTGCGATACGAGCAGTACTTC
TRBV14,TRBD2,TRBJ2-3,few,CASTSTSGGRDTQYF,TGTGCCAGCACTTCGACTAGCGGGGGGCGAGATACGCAGTATTTT
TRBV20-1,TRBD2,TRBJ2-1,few,CSVAGGLSEQFF,TGCAGTGTGGCGGGGGGGCTAAGTGAGCAGTTCTTC
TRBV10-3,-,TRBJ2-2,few,CAISRAGGELFF,TGTGCCATCTCAAGGGCTGGCGGGGAGCTGTTTTTT
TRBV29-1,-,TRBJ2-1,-,CSVDGLDSFGIYNEQFF,TGCAGCGTTGACGGACTCGACAGCTTCGGCATCTACAATGAGCAGTTCTTC
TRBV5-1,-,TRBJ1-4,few,CASSLGPTSKEKLFF,TGCGCCAGCAGCTTAGGACCCACCAGTAAGGAAAAACTGTTTTTT
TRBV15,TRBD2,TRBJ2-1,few,CATSRETGTSAGRSYNEQFF,TGTGCCACCAGCAGAGAGACCGGGACTAGCGCGGGGCGCTCCTACAATGAGCAGTTCTTC
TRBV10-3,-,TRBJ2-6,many,CAISDAASGANVLTF,TGTGCCATCAGTGACGCGGCTTCTGGGGCCAACGTCCTGACTTTC
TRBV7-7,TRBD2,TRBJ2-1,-,CASSLAPSGTYNEQFF,TGTGCCAGCAGCTTAGCTCCTAGCGGGACCTACAATGAGCAGTTCTTC
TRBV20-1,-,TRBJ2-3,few,CSARASVGATDTQYF,TGCAGTGCTAGGGCCTCCGTGGGGGCGACAGATACGCAGTATTTT
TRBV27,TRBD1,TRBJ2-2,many,CASSLSGGTGELFF,TGTGCCAGCAGTTTGTCAGGGGGCACCGGGGAGCTGTTTTTT
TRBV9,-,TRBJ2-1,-,CASSVSASSYNEQFF,TGTGCCAGCAGCGTTAGCGCGAGCTCCTACAATGAGCAGTTCTTC
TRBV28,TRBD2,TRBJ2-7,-,CASSGLAVDYEQYF,TGTGCCAGCAGCGGACTAGCGGTGGACTACGAGCAGTACTTC
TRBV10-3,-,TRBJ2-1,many,CAVTIAGPANEQFF,TGTGCCGTCACGATTGCGGGGCCTGCCAATGAGCAGTTCTTC
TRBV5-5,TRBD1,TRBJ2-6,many,CASSDGAGGHSGANVLTF,TGTGCCAGCAGCGATGGGGCAGGGGGTCATTCTGGGGCCAACGTCCTGACTTTC
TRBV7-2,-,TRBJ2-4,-,CASSSTTLAKNIQYF,TGTGCCAGCAGCTCAACTACACTAGCCAAAAACATTCAGTACTTC
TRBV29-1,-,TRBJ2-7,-,CSVESGRKPYEQYF,TGCAGCGTTGAAAGCGGGCGGAAACCCTACGAGCAGTACTTC
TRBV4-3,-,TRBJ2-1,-,CASSQVVTVRDEQFF,TGCGCCAGCAGCCAAGTAGTGACAGTCAGGGATGAGCAGTTCTTC
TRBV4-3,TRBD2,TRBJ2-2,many,CASSQDRLAAGELFF,TGCGCCAGCAGCCAAGACAGACTAGCCGCCGGGGAGCTGTTTTTT